The 18 T cell receptor beta chains given below trace back to one sample, sequenced in a study of regulatory T cells in long-lasting Graves disease. Combining iRepertoire HTBI primers with Arm-PCR of CDR3 regions, the authors built TCR beta libraries. TCRdb fed the multiplex PCR reads into MiXCR, producing one record per CDR3 protein. The repertoire has about 560,000 distinct CDR3 sequences, about 16% of them found once; the top ten carry around 12%. As to time point: newly diagnosed GD, antithyroid drugs for less than 3 months. The TCR library was made from RNA that had been extracted from PBMCs in TRIzol. These data also featured in a second study, about T cells in Graves' hyperthyroidism and ophthalmopathy.

The sample in question was peripheral blood mononuclear cells (PBMCs), obtained at new diagnosis, from a patient treated with antithyroid drugs. Every receptor here comes from a man between 18 and 29 years old with Graves disease.

This clonotype was found many times. V is TRBV28 and J is TRBJ1-1, with TRBD1 as a possible D gene (6 bases). Germline values: CDR1 MDHEN, CDR2 SYDVKM. The V end lost 2 bases, the J end lost 11 bases, and 21 bases lay between the germline ends. The CDR3 has 15 amino acids. The CDR3 DNA sequence: TGTGCCAGCAGTTTACTCGCCAGGGGAGATTTGTGGGCTTTCTTT. It translates to CASSLLARGDLWAFF.

This chain connects TRBV5-4 to TRBJ2-3; D is unresolved. V was clipped by 0 bases and J by 5 bases, with 7 bases between them. The germline V gene encodes CDR1 SGHNT and CDR2 YYREEE (reference sequence). This CDR3 comprises 13 residues. For the CDR3, the DNA is TGTGCCAGCAGCTTGGCCTCGTTAGATACGCAGTATTTT. Protein product: CASSLASLDTQYF.

This clonotype was detected ten times or more. This sequence joins TRBV28 and TRBJ1-5; perhaps TRBD1 as D (5 bases). The germline V and J ends were trimmed by 5 bases and 3 bases, with 11 bases remaining between them. In germline, CDR1 is MDHEN, CDR2 SYDVKM. This CDR3 region has 14 residues. CDR3 protein: CASSGGGSNQPQHF. The CDR3 DNA follows: TGTGCCAGCAGTGGGGGGGGATCCAATCAGCCCCAGCATTTT.

This clonotype has a handful of counts. The V and J genes are TRBV13 and TRBJ1-4; 8 bases align to TRBD1. The V gene's germline CDR1 is PRHDT and CDR2 FYEKMQ (reference sequence). The CDR3 consists of 16 residues. The J segment lost 3 bases and the V segment lost 5 bases, leaving 8 bases of the junction unmatched. CDR3 nucleotides: TGTGCCAGCAGCGCTGGACAGGGAGCGGCTAATGAAAAACTGTTTTTT. Its translation: CASSAGQGAANEKLFF. The full variable domain, its missing parts supplied by reference TRBV13 and TRBJ1-4, is AAGVIQSPRHLIKEKRETATLKCYPIPRHDTVYWYQQGPGQDPQFLISFYEKMQSDKGSIPDRFSAQQFSDYHSELNMSSLELGDSALYFCASSAGQGAANEKLFFGSGTQLSVL.

As for this clonotype: This may be a read error: a much more frequent sequence differs by one nucleotide. The chain is built from TRBV30 and TRBJ1-5; TRBD1 is a possible D gene (5 bases). The CDR3 is made up of 14 amino acids. The germline V gene encodes CDR1 GTSNPN and CDR2 SVGIG (reference sequence). Trimming left V 2 bases short and J 8 bases short, with 16 bases between. CDR3 amino acids: CAWSRDPEGEPQHF. The DNA of the CDR3 is TGTGCCTGGAGTCGGGACCCTGAAGGGGAGCCCCAGCATTTT.

This clonotype was detected ten times or more. V gene TRBV15 combines with J gene TRBJ1-5, with D possibly matching TRBD1 (5 bases). The CDR3 contains 17 residues. Trimming removed 0 bases from V and 0 bases from J, with 12 bases in between. Germline-derived CDR1 and CDR2 are LNHNV and YYDKDF (reference sequence). The CDR3 DNA reads TGTGCCACCAGCAGAGATCATGGGACTTATAGCAATCAGCCCCAGCATTTT. Its protein product is CATSRDHGTYSNQPQHF. Full variable domain (remainder filled in from reference TRBV15 and TRBJ1-5): DAMVIQNPRYQVTQFGKPVTLSCSQTLNHNVMYWYQQKSSQAPKLLFHYYDKDFNNEADTPDNFQSRRPNTSFCFLDIRSPGLGDTAMYLCATSRDHGTYSNQPQHFGDGTRLSIL.

This clonotype has just a few counts. The gene calls are TRBV4-1 and TRBJ2-7, with 7 nucleotides matching TRBD1. The CDR3 sequence is 13 residues long. V shed 0 bases, J shed 12 bases, and the junction held 8 bases outside the gene matches. Germline assignment: CDR1 MGHRA and CDR2 YSYEKL. CDR3 DNA: TGCGCCAGCAGCCAAGAGAGGGGGACAGCGCGGTACTTC. Translating it yields CASSQERGTARYF.

This clonotype was detected only a few times. The chain joins TRBV20-1 to TRBJ1-4, with 10 positions matching TRBD1. CDR3 length: 15 amino acids. CDR1 DFQATT and CDR2 SNEGSKA come from the germline V gene (reference sequence). Losses at the gene ends were 7 bases for V and 7 bases for J; bases not matched to a gene: 12. CDR3 DNA sequence: TGCAGTGTAAAGAGAACCGGGACAGGGGTTGAAAAACTGTTTTTT. This gives the protein CSVKRTGTGVEKLFF.

Ten or more counts support this clonotype. The chain carries TRBV12-3 or TRBV12-4 and TRBJ1-5; D is uncertain. Trimming took off 5 bases at V and 1 base at J, with 9 bases between the two ends. The CDR3 has 14 residues. CDR3 residues: CASSPEMSNQPQHF. CDR3 nucleotide sequence: TGTGCCAGCAGTCCTGAGATGAGCAATCAGCCCCAGCATTTT.

This sequence joins TRBV13 and TRBJ2-5; D ambiguous. The germline V and J ends were trimmed by 5 bases and 0 bases, with 13 bases remaining between them. The CDR3 length is 15 residues. The germline CDR1 and CDR2 sequences are PRHDT and FYEKMQ (reference sequence). CDR3 DNA sequence: TGTGCCAGCAGCCTACGGCGTATAGACCAAGAGACCCAGTACTTC. This gives the protein CASSLRRIDQETQYF.

The sample holds many counts of this clonotype. The chain's CDR3 is CASSWALGQDMNTEAFF. The CDR3 DNA is TGCGCCAGCAGCTGGGCCCTTGGGCAGGACATGAACACTGAAGCTTTCTTT. V usage is TRBV5-1 and J usage is TRBJ1-1; D might be TRBD1 (5 bases). Germline assignment: CDR1 SGHRS and CDR2 YFSETQ. This CDR3 has 17 residues. Trimming took off 3 bases at V and 0 bases at J, with 18 bases between the two ends.

This clonotype was counted between two and nine times. The rearrangement links TRBV7-8 to TRBJ2-1; TRBD2 matches at 10 bases. There are 17 residues in the CDR3. CDR1 and CDR2 (germline): SGHVS, FQNEAQ. V shed 5 bases, J shed 7 bases, and the junction held 14 bases outside the gene matches. The CDR3 sequence: CASSVSGRSISLNEQFF. CDR3 coding DNA: TGTGCCAGCAGCGTTAGCGGGAGGTCTATCTCTTTAAATGAGCAGTTCTTC.

This clonotype was observed many times. The V gene is TRBV3-1, the J gene TRBJ1-6; 8 nucleotides match TRBD1. The germline V gene encodes CDR1 LGHDT and CDR2 YNNKEL (reference sequence). The CDR3 is made up of 17 amino acids. With V trimmed by 8 bases and J by 0 bases, 9 bases remained unmatched. The CDR3 bases are TGTGCCAGCGACAGGGGCGGATCGAGCTCCTATAATTCACCCCTCCACTTT. Residues: CASDRGGSSSYNSPLHF.

In its sample, this clonotype was seen many times. The V call is TRBV3-1, the J call TRBJ2-7, with 8 bases that match TRBD1. The junction had 3 bases not matched to a gene; V was cut back by 0 bases and J by 2 bases. Germline loops: CDR1 LGHDT, CDR2 YNNKEL (reference sequence). This CDR3 is 15 amino acids long. Here the CDR3 reads CASSQDRTGTYEQYF. The CDR3 bases are TGTGCCAGCAGCCAAGATCGGACAGGGACCTACGAGCAGTACTTC.

About this clonotype: A much larger clone is a single base away; this may be a read error. The chain uses TRBV11-2 and TRBJ2-5; 8 bases line up with TRBD1. Germline assignment: CDR1 SGHAT and CDR2 FQNNGV. The CDR3 length is 13 residues. The CDR3 sequence is CVSTLTGAETQYF. CDR3 DNA: TGTGTCAGCACATTGACAGGGGCAGAGACCCAGTACTTC.

A few counts support this clonotype. The J gene is TRBJ2-7, the V gene TRBV3-1; the match to TRBD1 covers 7 bases. The CDR3 is made up of 15 amino acids. Germline V gene lookup returns CDR1 LGHDT and CDR2 YNNKEL (reference sequence). The ends lost 1 base at V and 3 bases at J; junction bases unmatched: 6. The CDR3 DNA follows: TGTGCCAGCAGCCAAGTACCGGGACAGTTCTACGAGCAGTACTTC. This translates into CASSQVPGQFYEQYF.

This clonotype has a handful of counts. This chain joins TRBV29-1 and TRBJ2-2, with TRBD1 matching 11 bases. The germline CDR1 and CDR2 sequences are SQVTM and ANQGSEA. CDR3 size: 15 residues. Germline trimming cut 5 bases from V and 4 bases from J; bases unmatched to any gene: 6. The CDR3 loop is CSVTGTGGVTGELFF. CDR3 nucleotides: TGCAGCGTTACCGGGACAGGGGGTGTCACCGGGGAGCTGTTTTTT.

This clonotype was detected only a few times. CDR3 region: CASSAQRGASYNSPLHF. The CDR3 DNA follows: TGTGCCAGCAGTGCCCAACGGGGGGCGTCCTATAATTCACCCCTCCACTTT. The J gene is TRBJ1-6, the V gene TRBV6-1; perhaps TRBD1 as D (6 bases). Germline V gene lookup returns CDR1 MNHNS and CDR2 SASEGT. The CDR3 sequence is 17 residues long. V was clipped by 4 bases and J by 1 base, with 14 bases between them.